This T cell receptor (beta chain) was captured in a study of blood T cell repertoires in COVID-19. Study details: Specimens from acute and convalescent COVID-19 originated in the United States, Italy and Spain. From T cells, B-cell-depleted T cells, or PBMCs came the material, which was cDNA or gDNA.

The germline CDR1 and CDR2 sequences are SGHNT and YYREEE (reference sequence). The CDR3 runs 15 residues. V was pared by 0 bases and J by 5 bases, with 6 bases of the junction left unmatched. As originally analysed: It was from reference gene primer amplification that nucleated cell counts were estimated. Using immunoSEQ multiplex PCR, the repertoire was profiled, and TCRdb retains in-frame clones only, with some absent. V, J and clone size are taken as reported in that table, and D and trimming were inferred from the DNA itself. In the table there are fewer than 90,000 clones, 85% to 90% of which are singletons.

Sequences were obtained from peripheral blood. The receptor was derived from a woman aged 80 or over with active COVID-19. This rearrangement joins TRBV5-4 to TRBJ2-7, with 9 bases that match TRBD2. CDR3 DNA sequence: TGTGCCAGCAGCTTGGTCGGTAGCGGGAGAAACGAGCAGTACTTC. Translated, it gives CASSLVGSGRNEQYF.